The next 20 T cell receptor beta chains were all read from a single sample in a study of PD-1 blockade in classical Hodgkin lymphoma. All patients relapsed after autologous stem cell transplantation, and brentuximab vedotin exposure varied. Profiled with immunoSEQ multiplex PCR; TCRdb holds only in-frame clones, not every one. The profile shows roughly 55,000 clones, roughly 80% of them singletons. Here the sequenced sample was peripheral blood mononuclear cells (PBMCs), taken at baseline. Receptors were obtained from a human donor with classical Hodgkin lymphoma.

The chain recombines TRBV18 with TRBJ2-7; 11 bases match TRBD1. CDR3 length: 16 residues. Unmatched junction bases numbered 8, after V lost 2 bases and J lost 5 bases. CDR1 is KGHSH, CDR2 LQKENI, per germline. The CDR3 spells CASSPKGGTGGHEQYV. In DNA form, the CDR3 reads TGTGCCAGCTCACCAAAGGGTGGGACAGGGGGTCACGAGCAGTACGTC.

V and J are TRBV4-3 and TRBJ2-7; D is ambiguous. CDR1 and CDR2 from the germline V gene are LGHNA and YSLEER. The CDR3 covers 14 residues. Deletions cut 0 bases from V and 1 base from J, with 7 bases between. The CDR3 protein is CASSQDPRSYEQYF. The CDR3 nucleotides read TGCGCCAGCAGCCAAGATCCCAGGTCCTACGAGCAGTACTTC.

V gene TRBV7-9 combines with J gene TRBJ2-7; 8 bases fit TRBD2. The V gene's germline CDR1 is SEHNR and CDR2 FQNEAQ (reference sequence). The CDR3 sequence is 15 residues long. The junction had 4 bases not matched to a gene; V was cut back by 1 base and J by 2 bases. The CDR3 DNA reads as TGTGCCAGCAGCTTAGAAACGGGAGGGCCCTACGAGCAGTACTTC. Amino acids: CASSLETGGPYEQYF.

This clone occurred once. The rearrangement uses TRBV19 and TRBJ2-1; TRBD2 aligns across 13 bases. The junction had 3 bases not matched to a gene; V was cut back by 9 bases and J by 1 base. Germline V gene lookup returns CDR1 LNHDA and CDR2 SQIVND (reference sequence). The CDR3 totals 15 residues. This CDR3 is CASVTSGRSYNEQFF. In DNA form, the CDR3 reads TGTGCCAGCGTGACTAGCGGGAGGTCCTACAATGAGCAGTTCTTC.

This clone was picked up one time. The rearrangement links TRBV18 to TRBJ1-4, with 11 nucleotides matching TRBD1. The length of the CDR3 is 15 residues. V gave up 4 bases and J gave up 7 bases; unmatched junction bases: 5. Germline V gene lookup returns CDR1 KGHSH and CDR2 LQKENI. The CDR3 here is CASSQGQGAVEKLFF. In DNA form, the CDR3 reads TGTGCCAGCTCACAAGGACAGGGGGCGGTTGAAAAACTGTTTTTT. The full variable domain, in which reference TRBV18 and TRBJ1-4 provide the parts outside the CDR3, is NAGVMQNPRHLVRRRGQEARLRCSPMKGHSHVYWYRQLPEEGLKFMVYLQKENIIDESGMPKERFSAEFPKEGPSILRIQQVVRGDSAAYFCASSQGQGAVEKLFFGSGTQLSVL.

V is TRBV11-3 and J is TRBJ1-4; 9 nucleotides align to TRBD1. Germline CDR1 reads SGHNT; CDR2 reads YENEEA. There are 15 residues in the CDR3. V shed 7 bases, J shed 4 bases, and the junction held 7 bases outside the gene matches. The CDR3 nucleotides are TGTGCCAGCAAAAAGGGGACAGGGCATAATGAAAAACTGTTTTTT. Residues: CASKKGTGHNEKLFF. The variable domain in full, with the rest retrieved from reference TRBV11-3 and TRBJ1-4, is EAGVVQSPRYKIIEKKQPVAFWCNPISGHNTLYWYLQNLGQGPELLIRYENEEAVDDSQLPKDRFSAERLKGVDSTLKIQPAELGDSAVYLCASKKGTGHNEKLFFGSGTQLSVL.

The chain recombines TRBV4-1 with TRBJ1-1; 7 nucleotides align to TRBD1. The CDR3 contains 15 residues. V lost 0 bases to trimming and J lost 4 bases; unmatched junction nucleotides: 5. Germline V gives CDR1 MGHRA, CDR2 YSYEKL. In DNA form, the CDR3 reads TGCGCCAGCAGCCAAGATAGGACAGGAGGCACTGAAGCTTTCTTT. As protein: CASSQDRTGGTEAFF.

This clone appeared once. The rearrangement joins TRBV30 to TRBJ2-1, with D possibly TRBD2 on 6 matching bases. CDR1 GTSNPN and CDR2 SVGIG come from the germline V gene (reference sequence). The V end lost 5 bases, the J end lost 7 bases, and 9 bases lay between the germline ends. This CDR3 contains 11 residues. CDR3 coding DNA: TGTGCCTGGGTAGGAGGGAATGAGCAGTTCTTC. Translated: CAWVGGNEQFF.

V usage is TRBV5-1 and J usage is TRBJ2-3; D is unresolved. Germline lookup yields CDR1 SGHRS and CDR2 YFSETQ. This CDR3 contains 11 residues. V lost 0 bases and J 5 bases, leaving 1 base between the germline ends. CDR3 region: CASSLEDTQYF. The CDR3 bases are TGCGCCAGCAGCTTGGAAGATACGCAGTATTTT.

The gene calls are TRBV30 and TRBJ2-3; 8 nucleotides match TRBD2. Trimming removed 6 bases from V and 1 base from J; junction bases left unmatched: 3. This CDR3 has 13 amino acids. The germline CDR1 and CDR2 sequences are GTSNPN and SVGIG (reference sequence). Written as DNA, the CDR3 is TGTGCCTGTCTGACTAGCGGCACAGATACGCAGTATTTT. Residues: CACLTSGTDTQYF.

As DNA, the CDR3 is TGCGCCAGCAGCTTGCTGCTTGACTATGGCTACACCTTC. This codes for CASSLLLDYGYTF. V is TRBV5-1 and J is TRBJ1-2; no definite D call. The CDR3 is 13 residues long. CDR1 SGHRS and CDR2 YFSETQ come from the germline V gene. Trimming took off 1 base at V and 3 bases at J, with 7 bases between the two ends.

This rearrangement joins TRBV9 to TRBJ2-5; 9 bases agree with TRBD2. Germline loops: CDR1 SGDLS, CDR2 YYNGEE. The CDR3 covers 15 residues. J gave up 5 bases and V 2 bases, and 7 bases lay outside the gene matches. CDR3 DNA sequence: TGTGCCAGCAGCGTGTATAGCGGGAGCGGGGAGACCCAGTACTTC. It codes for CASSVYSGSGETQYF.

The chain is built from TRBV10-3 and TRBJ1-2, with 10 bases fitting TRBD1. The germline V gene encodes CDR1 ENHRY and CDR2 SYGVKD. Trimming took 6 bases from V and 7 from J; bases not matched to a gene: 2. The CDR3 runs 12 residues. The CDR3 sequence is CAISDRGLGYTF. CDR3 bases: TGTGCCATCAGCGACAGGGGGCTTGGCTACACCTTC.

The chain uses TRBV11-3 and TRBJ1-2; no firm D call. Germline CDR1 reads SGHNT; CDR2 reads YENEEA. The CDR3 has 17 amino acids. The germline V and J ends were trimmed by 2 bases and 9 bases, with 25 bases remaining between them. DNA of the CDR3: TGTGCCAGCAGCTTATCGGCAGGCCTAACTCGGCAGAGTAGCTACACCTTC. As protein: CASSLSAGLTRQSSYTF.

This clone was seen more than once but under ten times. J is TRBJ1-3 and V is TRBV5-6, with D unresolved. The germline gives CDR1 SGHDT, CDR2 YYEEEE. The CDR3 runs 15 residues. The germline V and J ends were trimmed by 3 bases and 0 bases, with 10 bases remaining between them. CDR3: CASSSLTGSGNTIYF. In DNA, the CDR3 is TGTGCCAGCAGCTCACTCACTGGCTCTGGAAACACCATATATTTT.

In this sample, this clone turned up once. This chain connects TRBV9 to TRBJ2-5, with D possibly TRBD2 on 6 matching bases. Germline V CDR1 and CDR2: SGDLS, YYNGEE. This CDR3 has 13 residues. Trimming stripped 10 bases from V and 3 bases from J, with 16 bases between. The CDR3 DNA reads as TGTGCCTCCGGAGGGGTGGGGGAAGAGACCCAGTACTTC. Its translation is CASGGVGEETQYF.

The table lists this clone with a few counts. The chain carries TRBV10-3 and TRBJ1-3; D remains ambiguous. V shed 0 bases and J shed 2 bases, with 5 bases lying between them. Looked up from germline, CDR1 is ENHRY and CDR2 is SYGVKD. This CDR3 has 14 amino acids. The CDR3 loop is CAISESITGNTIYF. In DNA, the CDR3 is TGTGCCATCAGTGAGTCTATAACTGGAAACACCATATATTTT.

The V gene is TRBV2, the J gene TRBJ1-2, with a tentative D call TRBD1 (5 bases). The germline CDR1 and CDR2 sequences are SNHLY and FYNNEI. The CDR3 runs 14 residues. Trimming pared 1 base from V and 7 bases from J, leaving 13 bases between. The chain's CDR3 is CASSEGWAGSGYTF. Here the CDR3 DNA reads TGTGCCAGCAGTGAAGGTTGGGCAGGGAGTGGCTACACCTTC.

The J gene is TRBJ2-2, the V gene TRBV18, with a possible D match to TRBD2 (6 bases). The CDR3 is 15 residues long. Deletions cut 3 bases from V and 4 bases from J, with 12 bases between. The V gene's germline CDR1 is KGHSH and CDR2 LQKENI. The CDR3 sequence is CASSPWRGTTGELFF. As DNA, the CDR3 is TGTGCCAGCTCACCTTGGAGGGGAACCACCGGGGAGCTGTTTTTT.

J is TRBJ1-2 and V is TRBV6-6; D is unclear. Trimming cost V 8 bases and J 8 bases, with 12 bases left between them. Germline CDR1 and CDR2: MNHNY and SVGAGI (reference sequence). The CDR3 has 11 residues. The CDR3 region has the DNA TGTGCCAGCTCCAATGCGTGGGGCTACACCTTC. The encoded protein is CASSNAWGYTF.